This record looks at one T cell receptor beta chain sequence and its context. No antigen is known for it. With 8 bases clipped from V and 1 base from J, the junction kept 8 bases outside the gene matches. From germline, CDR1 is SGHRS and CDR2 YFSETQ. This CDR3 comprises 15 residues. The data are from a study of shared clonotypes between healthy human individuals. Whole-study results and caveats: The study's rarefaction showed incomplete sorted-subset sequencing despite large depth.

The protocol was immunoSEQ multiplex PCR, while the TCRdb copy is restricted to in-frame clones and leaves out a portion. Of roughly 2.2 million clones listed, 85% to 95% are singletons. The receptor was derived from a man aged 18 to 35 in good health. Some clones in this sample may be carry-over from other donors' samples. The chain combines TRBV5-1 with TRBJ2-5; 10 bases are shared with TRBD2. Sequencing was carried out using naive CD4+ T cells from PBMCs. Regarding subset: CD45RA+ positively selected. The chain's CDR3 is CASQPRTSGQETQYF. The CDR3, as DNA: TGCGCCAGTCAGCCCCGGACTAGCGGCCAAGAGACCCAGTACTTC.